This T cell receptor beta chain was captured in a study of CD4+ T cells in melanoma. Libraries were prepared by immunoSEQ multiplex PCR; TCRdb keeps only in-frame clonotypes and omits some of them. The profile covers 9,600 or so clones, with approximately 69% appearing a single time and around 20% taken by the ten largest. Overall study results and limits: Diverse differentiation states were reported for melanoma neoantigen-specific CD4+ T cells. A reported correlation linked neoantigen-specific CD4+ T cells to CD8+, macrophage and B cell function.

About this clone itself: What it binds is not known.

The sequencing sample was made of peripheral blood. The TCR was taken from a human donor with melanoma.

CDR3 sequence (DNA): TGTGCCAGCAGCTTAGGGACAGGGAGAACCTACGAGCAGTACTTC. Its protein is CASSLGTGRTYEQYF. V gene TRBV11-2 combines with J gene TRBJ2-7; 8 bases match TRBD1. J was trimmed by 2 bases and V by 1 base; bases with no gene match: 4. CDR1 and CDR2 (germline): SGHAT, FQNNGV. The CDR3 covers 15 residues.